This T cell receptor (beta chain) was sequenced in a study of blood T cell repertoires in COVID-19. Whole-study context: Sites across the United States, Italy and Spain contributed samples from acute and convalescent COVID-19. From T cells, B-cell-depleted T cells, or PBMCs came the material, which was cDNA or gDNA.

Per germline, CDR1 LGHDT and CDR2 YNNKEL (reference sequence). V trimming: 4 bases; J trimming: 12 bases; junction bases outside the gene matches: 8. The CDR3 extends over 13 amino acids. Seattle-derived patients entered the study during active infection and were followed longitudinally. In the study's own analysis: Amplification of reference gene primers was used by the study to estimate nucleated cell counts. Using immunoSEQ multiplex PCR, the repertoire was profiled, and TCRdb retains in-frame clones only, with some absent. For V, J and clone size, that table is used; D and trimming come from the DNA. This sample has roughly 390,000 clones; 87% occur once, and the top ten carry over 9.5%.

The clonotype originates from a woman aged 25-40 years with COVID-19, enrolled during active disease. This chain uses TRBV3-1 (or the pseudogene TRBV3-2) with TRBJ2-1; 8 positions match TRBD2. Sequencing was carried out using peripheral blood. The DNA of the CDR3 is TGTGCCAGCAGCCCCTACCTACGGGGGGGGCAGTTCTTC. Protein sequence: CASSPYLRGGQFF.